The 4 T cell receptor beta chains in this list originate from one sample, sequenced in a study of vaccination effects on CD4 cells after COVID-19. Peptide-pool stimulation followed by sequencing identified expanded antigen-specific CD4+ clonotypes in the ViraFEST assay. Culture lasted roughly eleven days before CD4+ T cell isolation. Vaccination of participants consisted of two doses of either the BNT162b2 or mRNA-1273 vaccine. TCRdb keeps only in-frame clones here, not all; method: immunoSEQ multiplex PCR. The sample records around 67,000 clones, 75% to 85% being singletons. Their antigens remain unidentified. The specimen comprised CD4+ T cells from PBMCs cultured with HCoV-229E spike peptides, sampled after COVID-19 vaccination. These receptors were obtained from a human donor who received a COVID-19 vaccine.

The CDR3 DNA follows: TGTGCCAGCTCGAGAGCCACGGATTACAATGAGCAGTTCTTC. Translating it yields CASSRATDYNEQFF. This chain uses TRBV18 with TRBJ2-1; D remains unclear. Trimming cost V 6 bases and J 4 bases, with 13 bases left between them. The germline gives CDR1 KGHSH, CDR2 LQKENI. The CDR3 loop spans 14 amino acids.

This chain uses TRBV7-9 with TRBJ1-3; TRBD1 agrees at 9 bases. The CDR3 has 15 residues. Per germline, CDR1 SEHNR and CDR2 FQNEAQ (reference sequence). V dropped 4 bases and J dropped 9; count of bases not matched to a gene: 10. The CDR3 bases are TGTGCCAGCAGCTCGATGGGGACAGGGCACGGCACCATATATTTT. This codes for CASSSMGTGHGTIYF.

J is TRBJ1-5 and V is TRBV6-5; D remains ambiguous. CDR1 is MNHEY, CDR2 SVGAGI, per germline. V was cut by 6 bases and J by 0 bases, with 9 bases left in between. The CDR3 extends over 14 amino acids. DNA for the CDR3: TGTGCCAGCAGGCCCTATAGTAGCAATCAGCCCCAGCATTTT. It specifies CASRPYSSNQPQHF.

CDR3 sequence (DNA): TGTGCCAGCAGCCAAGCAGGTTTGTTCGGGGCTTTCTTT. Translated: CASSQAGLFGAFF. The chain recombines TRBV14 with TRBJ1-1; D gene ambiguous. CDR1 SGHDN and CDR2 FVKESK come from the germline V gene. The V gene lost 1 base and the J gene lost 11 bases, with 14 bases spanning the gap. The CDR3 length is 13 residues.